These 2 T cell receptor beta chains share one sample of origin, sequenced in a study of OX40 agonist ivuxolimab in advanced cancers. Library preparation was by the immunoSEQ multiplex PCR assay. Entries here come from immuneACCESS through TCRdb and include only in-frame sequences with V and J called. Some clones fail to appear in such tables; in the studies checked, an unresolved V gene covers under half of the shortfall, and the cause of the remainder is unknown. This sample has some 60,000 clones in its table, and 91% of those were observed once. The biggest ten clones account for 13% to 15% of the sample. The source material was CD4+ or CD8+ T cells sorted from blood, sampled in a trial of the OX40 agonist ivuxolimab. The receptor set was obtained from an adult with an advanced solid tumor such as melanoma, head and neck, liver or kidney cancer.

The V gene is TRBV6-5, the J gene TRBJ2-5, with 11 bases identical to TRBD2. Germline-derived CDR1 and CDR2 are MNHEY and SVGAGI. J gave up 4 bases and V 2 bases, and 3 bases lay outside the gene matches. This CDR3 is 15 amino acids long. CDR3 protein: CASSYGLAGGETQYF. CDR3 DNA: TGTGCCAGCAGTTACGGGCTAGCGGGAGGAGAGACCCAGTACTTC.

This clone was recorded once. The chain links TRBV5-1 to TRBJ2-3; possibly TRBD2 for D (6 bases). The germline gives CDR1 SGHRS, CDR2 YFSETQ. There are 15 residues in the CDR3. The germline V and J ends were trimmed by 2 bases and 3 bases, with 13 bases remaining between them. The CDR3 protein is CASSFSGGGTDTQYF. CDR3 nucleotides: TGCGCCAGCAGCTTCTCCGGGGGTGGAACAGATACGCAGTATTTT.